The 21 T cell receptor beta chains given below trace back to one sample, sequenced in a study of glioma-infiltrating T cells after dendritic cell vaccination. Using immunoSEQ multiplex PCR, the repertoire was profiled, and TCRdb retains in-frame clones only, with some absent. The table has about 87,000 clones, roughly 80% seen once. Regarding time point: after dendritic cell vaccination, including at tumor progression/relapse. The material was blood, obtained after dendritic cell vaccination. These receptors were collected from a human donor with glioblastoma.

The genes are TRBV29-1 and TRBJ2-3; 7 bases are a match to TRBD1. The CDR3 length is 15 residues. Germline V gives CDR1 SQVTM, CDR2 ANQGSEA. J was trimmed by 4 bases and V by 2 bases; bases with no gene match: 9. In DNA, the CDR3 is TGCAGCGTTGAAAGGATTTGGCAGGGGGCAGATACGCAGTATTTT. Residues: CSVERIWQGADTQYF.

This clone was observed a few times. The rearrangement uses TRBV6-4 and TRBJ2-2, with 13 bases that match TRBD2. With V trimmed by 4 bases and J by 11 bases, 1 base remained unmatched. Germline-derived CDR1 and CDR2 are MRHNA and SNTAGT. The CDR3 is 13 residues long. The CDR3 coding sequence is TGTGCCAGCAGTGGGACTAGCGGGGGAGAGCTGTTTTTT. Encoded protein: CASSGTSGGELFF.

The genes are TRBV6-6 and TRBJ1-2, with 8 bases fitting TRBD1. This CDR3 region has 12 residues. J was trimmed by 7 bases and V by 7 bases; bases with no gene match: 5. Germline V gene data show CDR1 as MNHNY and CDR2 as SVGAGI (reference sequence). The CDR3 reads CASTKTGGGYTF. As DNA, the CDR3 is TGTGCCAGCACCAAAACAGGGGGTGGCTACACCTTC.

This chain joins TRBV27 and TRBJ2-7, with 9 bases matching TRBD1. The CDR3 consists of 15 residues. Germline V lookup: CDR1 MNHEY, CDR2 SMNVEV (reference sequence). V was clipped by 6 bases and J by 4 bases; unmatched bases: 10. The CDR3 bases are TGTGCCAGCAGCTCACCGGGACAGGGCACGTACGAGCAGTACTTC. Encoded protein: CASSSPGQGTYEQYF.

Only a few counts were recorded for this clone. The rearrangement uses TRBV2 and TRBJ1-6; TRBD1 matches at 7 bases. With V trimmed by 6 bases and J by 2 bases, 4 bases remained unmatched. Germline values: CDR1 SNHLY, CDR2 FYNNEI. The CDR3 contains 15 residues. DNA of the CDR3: TGTGCCAGCAGAGACACAGGGGCCTATAATTCACCCCTCCACTTT. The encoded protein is CASRDTGAYNSPLHF.

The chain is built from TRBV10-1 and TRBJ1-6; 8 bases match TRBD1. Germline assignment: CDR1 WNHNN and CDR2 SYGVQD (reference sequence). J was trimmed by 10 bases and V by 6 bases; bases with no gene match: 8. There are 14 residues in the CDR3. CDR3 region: CASRTGADESPLHF. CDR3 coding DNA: TGCGCCAGCAGGACAGGGGCCGACGAATCACCCCTCCACTTT.

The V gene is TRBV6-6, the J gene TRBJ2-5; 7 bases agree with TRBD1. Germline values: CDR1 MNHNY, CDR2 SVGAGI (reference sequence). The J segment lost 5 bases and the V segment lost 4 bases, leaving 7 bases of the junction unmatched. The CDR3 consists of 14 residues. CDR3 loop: CASSSAGGLETQYF. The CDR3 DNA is TGTGCCAGCAGTTCGGCAGGGGGATTGGAGACCCAGTACTTC.

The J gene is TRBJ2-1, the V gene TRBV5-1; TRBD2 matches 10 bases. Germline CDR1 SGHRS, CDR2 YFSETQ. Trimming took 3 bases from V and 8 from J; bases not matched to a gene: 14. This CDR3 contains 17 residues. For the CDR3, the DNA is TGCGCCAGCAGCTCCGGTCGGAAGCGGGGGGGCCTCGATGAGCAGTTCTTC. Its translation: CASSSGRKRGGLDEQFF.

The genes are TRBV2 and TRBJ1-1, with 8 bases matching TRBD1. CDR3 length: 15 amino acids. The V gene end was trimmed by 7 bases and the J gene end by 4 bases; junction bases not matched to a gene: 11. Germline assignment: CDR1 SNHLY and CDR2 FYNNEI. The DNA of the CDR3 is TGTGCCAGCATCCGGAACCCGGACAGGGCCACTGAAGCTTTCTTT. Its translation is CASIRNPDRATEAFF.

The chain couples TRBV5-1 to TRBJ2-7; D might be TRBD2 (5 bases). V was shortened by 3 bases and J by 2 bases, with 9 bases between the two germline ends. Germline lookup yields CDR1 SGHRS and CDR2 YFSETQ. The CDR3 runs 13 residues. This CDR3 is CASSSSGTYEQYF. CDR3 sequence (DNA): TGCGCCAGCAGCTCCTCGGGGACCTACGAGCAGTACTTC.

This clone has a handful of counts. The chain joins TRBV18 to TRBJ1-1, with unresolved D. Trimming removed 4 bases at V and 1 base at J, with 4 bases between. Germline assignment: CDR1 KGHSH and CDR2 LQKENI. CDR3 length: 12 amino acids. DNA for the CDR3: TGTGCCAGCTCACTTAAGAACACTGAAGCTTTCTTT. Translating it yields CASSLKNTEAFF.

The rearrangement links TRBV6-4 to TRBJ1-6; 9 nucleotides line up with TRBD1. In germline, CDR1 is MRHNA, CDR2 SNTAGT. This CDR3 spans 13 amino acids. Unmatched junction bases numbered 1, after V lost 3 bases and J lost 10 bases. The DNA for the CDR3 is TGTGCCAGCAGTGAGGGACAGGGATCACCCCTCCACTTT. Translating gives CASSEGQGSPLHF.

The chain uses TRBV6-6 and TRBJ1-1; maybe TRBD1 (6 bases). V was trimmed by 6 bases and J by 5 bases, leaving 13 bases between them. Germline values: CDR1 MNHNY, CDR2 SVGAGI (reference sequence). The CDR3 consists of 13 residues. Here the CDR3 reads CASRTNDRTEAFF. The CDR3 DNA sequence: TGTGCCAGCAGAACAAATGACAGGACTGAAGCTTTCTTT.

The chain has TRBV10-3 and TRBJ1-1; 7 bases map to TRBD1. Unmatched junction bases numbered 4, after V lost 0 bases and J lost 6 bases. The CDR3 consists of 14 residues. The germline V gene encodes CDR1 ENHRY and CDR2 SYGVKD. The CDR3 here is CAISESGGTAEAFF. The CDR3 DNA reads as TGTGCCATCAGTGAGTCAGGAGGGACAGCTGAAGCTTTCTTT.

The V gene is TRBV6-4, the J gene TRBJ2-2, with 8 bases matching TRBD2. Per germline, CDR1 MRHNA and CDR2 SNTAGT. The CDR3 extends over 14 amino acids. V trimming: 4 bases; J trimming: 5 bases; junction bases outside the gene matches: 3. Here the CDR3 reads CASSAGGSTGELFF. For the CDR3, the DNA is TGTGCCAGCAGTGCGGGGGGGTCTACCGGGGAGCTGTTTTTT.

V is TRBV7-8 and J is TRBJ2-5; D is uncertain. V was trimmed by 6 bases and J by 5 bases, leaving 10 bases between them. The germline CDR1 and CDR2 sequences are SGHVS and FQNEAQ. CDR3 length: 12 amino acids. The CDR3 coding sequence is TGTGCCAGCAGTTCAGTTATGGAGACCCAGTACTTC. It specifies CASSSVMETQYF.

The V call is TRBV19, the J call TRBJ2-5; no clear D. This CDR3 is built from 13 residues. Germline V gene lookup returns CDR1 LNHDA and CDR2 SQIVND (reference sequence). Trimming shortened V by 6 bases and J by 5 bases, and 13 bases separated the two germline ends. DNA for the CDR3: TGTGCCAGTAGCACCGGAGTCGGGGAGACCCAGTACTTC. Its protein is CASSTGVGETQYF.

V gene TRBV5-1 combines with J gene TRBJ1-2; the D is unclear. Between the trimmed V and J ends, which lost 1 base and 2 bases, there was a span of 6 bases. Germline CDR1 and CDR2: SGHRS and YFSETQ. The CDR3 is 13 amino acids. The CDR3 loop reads CASSLTLNYGYTF. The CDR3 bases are TGCGCCAGCAGCTTGACTTTGAACTATGGCTACACCTTC.

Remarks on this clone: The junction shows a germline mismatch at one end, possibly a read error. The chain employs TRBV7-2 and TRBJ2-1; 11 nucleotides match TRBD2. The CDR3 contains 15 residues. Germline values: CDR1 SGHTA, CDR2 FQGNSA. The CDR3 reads CASSVAGGTYNGQFF. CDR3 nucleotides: TGTGCCAGCAGCGTAGCGGGGGGGACCTACAATGGGCAGTTCTTC.

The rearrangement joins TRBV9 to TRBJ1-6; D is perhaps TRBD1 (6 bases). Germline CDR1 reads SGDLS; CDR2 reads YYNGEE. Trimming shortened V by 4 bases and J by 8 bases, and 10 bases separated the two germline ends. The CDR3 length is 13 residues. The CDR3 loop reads CASSPRQDSPLHF. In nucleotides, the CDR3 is TGTGCCAGCAGCCCACGACAGGATTCACCCCTCCACTTT.

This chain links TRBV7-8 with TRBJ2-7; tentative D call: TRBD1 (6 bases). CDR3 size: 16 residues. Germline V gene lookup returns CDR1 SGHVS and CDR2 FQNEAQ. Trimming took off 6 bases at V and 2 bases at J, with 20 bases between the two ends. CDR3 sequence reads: CASSQGLLSTPYEQYF. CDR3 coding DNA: TGTGCCAGCAGTCAGGGGTTACTTTCAACCCCCTACGAGCAGTACTTC.